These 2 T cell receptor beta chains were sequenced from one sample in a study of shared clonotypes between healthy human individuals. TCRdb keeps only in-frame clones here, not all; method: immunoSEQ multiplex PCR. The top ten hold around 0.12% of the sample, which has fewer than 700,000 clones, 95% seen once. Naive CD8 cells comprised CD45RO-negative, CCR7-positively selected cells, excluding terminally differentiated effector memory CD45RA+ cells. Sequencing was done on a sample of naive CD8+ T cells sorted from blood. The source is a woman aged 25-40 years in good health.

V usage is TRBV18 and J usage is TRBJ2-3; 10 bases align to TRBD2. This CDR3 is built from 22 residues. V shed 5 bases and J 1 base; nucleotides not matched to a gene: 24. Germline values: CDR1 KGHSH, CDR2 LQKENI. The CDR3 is CASSKLGEKVAGGREGTDTQYF. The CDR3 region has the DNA TGTGCCAGCTCAAAGCTAGGGGAGAAGGTAGCGGGAGGACGCGAAGGCACAGATACGCAGTATTTT. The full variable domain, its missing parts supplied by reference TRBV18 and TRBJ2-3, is NAGVMQNPRHLVRRRGQEARLRCSPMKGHSHVYWYRQLPEEGLKFMVYLQKENIIDESGMPKERFSAEFPKEGPSILRIQQVVRGDSAAYFCASSKLGEKVAGGREGTDTQYFGPGTRLTVL.

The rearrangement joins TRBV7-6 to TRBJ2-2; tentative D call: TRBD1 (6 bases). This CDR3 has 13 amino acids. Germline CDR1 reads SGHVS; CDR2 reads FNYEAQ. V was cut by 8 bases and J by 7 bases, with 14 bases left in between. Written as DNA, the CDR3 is TGTGCCAGCGCCAGGGGCTTTGGCGGGGAGCTGTTTTTT. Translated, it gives CASARGFGGELFF.